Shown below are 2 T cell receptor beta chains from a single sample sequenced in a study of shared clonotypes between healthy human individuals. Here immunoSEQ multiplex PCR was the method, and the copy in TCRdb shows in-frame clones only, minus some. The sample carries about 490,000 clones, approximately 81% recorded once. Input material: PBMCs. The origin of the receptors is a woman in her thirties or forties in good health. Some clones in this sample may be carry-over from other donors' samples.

The CDR3 nucleotides are TGTGCCAGCAGCTTAGCCCTGGGACTAGCGGGAGGAGAGACCCAGTACTTC. Translation gives CASSLALGLAGGETQYF. The J gene is TRBJ2-5, the V gene TRBV7-2, with TRBD2 identical over 15 bases. The CDR3 totals 17 residues. V gave up 0 bases and J gave up 4 bases; unmatched junction bases: 3. Germline V gene sequence: CDR1 SGHTA, CDR2 FQGNSA.

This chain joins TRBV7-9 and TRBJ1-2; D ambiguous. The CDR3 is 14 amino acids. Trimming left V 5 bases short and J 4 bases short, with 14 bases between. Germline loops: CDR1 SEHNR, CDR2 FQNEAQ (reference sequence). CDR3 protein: CASSPRTDVYGYTF. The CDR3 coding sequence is TGTGCCAGCAGCCCCCGGACGGACGTCTATGGCTACACCTTC.